Listed below are T cell receptor beta chains from one sample, sequenced in a study of cytomegalovirus exposure and HLA in healthy donors. Clones were read by immunoSEQ multiplex PCR, and TCRdb kept only the in-frame ones, dropping some. Of tens of thousands of clones listed, 80% to 90% are singletons. Sequenced material: PBMCs. Source of these receptors: a man in his 70s in good health and CMV-seropositive. CDR3s include the opening cysteine and the closing phenylalanine or tryptophan. Fields, in order: clone size, V gene, J gene, D gene, CDR3 DNA, CDR3 protein. The D gene is left open where the match is weak. Size is stated for part of the rows, as once, few or many counts, or as a class when the clone is expanded.

>.|TRBV5-4|TRBJ2-7|TRBD2
TGTGCCAGCAGCTCGGTTAGCGGGGGGGCCTACGAGCAGTACTTC
CASSSVSGGAYEQYF
>few|TRBV2|TRBJ2-2|.
TGTGCCAGCAGTGAAGCGCCCGAGAGTGTGAACACCGGGGAGCTGTTTTTT
CASSEAPESVNTGELFF
>.|TRBV29-1|TRBJ1-2|.
TGCAGCGTTGATCGTGGAGATGGCTACACCTTC
CSVDRGDGYTF
>.|TRBV7-9|TRBJ1-3|TRBD1
TGTGCCAGCAGCGGCTGGGGGGACAGGGCTGGGGGAAACACCATATATTTT
CASSGWGDRAGGNTIYF
>.|TRBV10-3|TRBJ2-7|.
TGTGCCATCAGTGAGGGAGGGAATGGCGGCTACGAGCAGTACTTC
CAISEGGNGGYEQYF
>.|TRBV18|TRBJ2-1|TRBD2
TGTGCCAGCTCACCGGTCCTAGCGGGTAGCTCCTACAATGAGCAGTTCTTC
CASSPVLAGSSYNEQFF
>few|TRBV2|TRBJ1-1|.
TGTGCCCAGCGGGGAAACACTGAAGCTTTCTTT
CAQRGNTEAFF
>.|TRBV7-2|TRBJ2-3|TRBD2
TGTGCCAGCAGCTTAGGACTAGCGGGCACAGATACGCAGTATTTT
CASSLGLAGTDTQYF
>.|TRBV6-6|TRBJ1-4|TRBD1
TGTGCCAGCAGTACAGGACAGGGTCGTGAAAAACTGTTTTTT
CASSTGQGREKLFF
>.|TRBV7-2|TRBJ2-3|.
TGTGCCAGCAGCCCCTTCGGCGGAGTTAGCACAGATACGCAGTATTTT
CASSPFGGVSTDTQYF
>.|TRBV9|TRBJ2-5|TRBD1
TGTGCCAGCAGCGTAGTCCCCCCGGGGGACAGGGGGCAACGAGAGACCCAGTACTTC
CASSVVPPGDRGQRETQYF
>.|TRBV27|TRBJ1-1|TRBD1
TGTGCCAGCAGCAAACCAGGGGGTACTGAAGCTTTCTTT
CASSKPGGTEAFF
>.|TRBV14|TRBJ1-1|.
TGTGCCAGCAGCCGGAGAGCTGAAGCTTTCTTT
CASSRRAEAFF
>.|TRBV2|TRBJ2-5|TRBD1
TGTGCCAGCAGGTGGCAGGGGGTCTTCCGGGAGACCCAGTACTTC
CASRWQGVFRETQYF
>.|TRBV4-1|TRBJ2-7|TRBD1
TGCGCCAGCAGCCAGGGACAGGACGGCAACGAGCAGTACTTC
CASSQGQDGNEQYF
>.|TRBV4-2|TRBJ2-7|.
TGTGCCAGCAGCCAAGATAGGGGGAGAACCTACGAGCAGTACTTC
CASSQDRGRTYEQYF
>.|TRBV28|TRBJ1-2|.
TGTGCCAGCAGGCAGGACAACTACTATGGCTACACCTTC
CASRQDNYYGYTF
>.|TRBV4-2|TRBJ2-5|TRBD2
TGTGCCAGCAGTCGGACTAGCGGGGGCGGAGAGACCCAGTACTTC
CASSRTSGGGETQYF
>.|TRBV6-6|TRBJ2-5|.
TGTGCCAGCAGCTCAGGGGAGGGCCAAGAGACCCAGTACTTC
CASSSGEGQETQYF
>.|TRBV28|TRBJ1-1|.
TGTGCCACCACTTTGGGGGCGCAGGGGAACACTGAAGCTTTCTTT
CATTLGAQGNTEAFF
>.|TRBV10-3|TRBJ1-1|TRBD1
TGTGCCATCAGACGGGACAGGGAGAACACTGAAGCTTTCTTT
CAIRRDRENTEAFF
>.|TRBV6-1|TRBJ2-2|.
TGTGCCACCCCGGACTACGCGAACACCGGGGAGCTGTTTTTT
CATPDYANTGELFF
>.|TRBV7-9|TRBJ1-2|.
TGTGCCAGCAGCTCACAGACAGCCTATGGCTACACCTTC
CASSSQTAYGYTF
>.|TRBV6-5|TRBJ2-2|TRBD2
TGTGCCAGCAGATTTGGCGGGGGTGGTACCGGGGAGCTGTTTTTT
CASRFGGGGTGELFF
>.|TRBV27|TRBJ2-7|.
TGTGCCAGCAGTTCTAGGGGATCCTACGAGCAGTACTTC
CASSSRGSYEQYF
>.|TRBV28|TRBJ2-7|.
TGTGCCAGCAGTGATTGGGGTAGCGAGTCCTACGAGCAGTACTTC
CASSDWGSESYEQYF
>.|TRBV7-9|TRBJ1-2|.
TGTGCCAGCAGCTTCGACAGCATACTCTATGGCTACACCTTC
CASSFDSILYGYTF
>.|TRBV18|TRBJ2-7|.
TGTGCCAGCTCACCACCGTCGAGCTACGAGCAGTACTTC
CASSPPSSYEQYF
>.|TRBV7-9|TRBJ2-5|.
TGTGCCAGCAGCGACTACGGGGAGACCCAGTACTTC
CASSDYGETQYF
>.|TRBV11-2|TRBJ1-2|TRBD1
TGTGCCAGCAGGCGGTCGGGACAGGGGAACTATGGCTACACCTTC
CASRRSGQGNYGYTF
>.|TRBV19|TRBJ2-1|TRBD2
TGTGCCAGTAGTACACTAGCGGGACCAGCCAATGAGCAGTTCTTC
CASSTLAGPANEQFF
>.|TRBV28|TRBJ1-2|.
TGTGCCAGCAGTTTAGGCGGGAACTATGGCTACACCTTC
CASSLGGNYGYTF
>.|TRBV20-1|TRBJ2-2|.
TGCAGTGCTAGAGCCAGCGGGGAGCTGTTTTTT
CSARASGELFF
>.|TRBV2|TRBJ2-4|TRBD2
TGTGCCAGCAGCGCCGGGGGGGGAGCCAAAAACATTCAGTACTTC
CASSAGGGAKNIQYF
>.|TRBV6-1|TRBJ2-2|TRBD2
TGTGCCAGGGGGGGGGATGGCACCGGGGAGCTGTTTTTT
CARGGDGTGELFF
>.|TRBV11-2|TRBJ2-7|.
TGTGCCAGCAGCTTTGCCTACTACGAGCAGTACTTC
CASSFAYYEQYF
>.|TRBV6-5|TRBJ1-6|TRBD1
TGTGCCAGCAGGATCGGGACAGGGGCTTCACCCCTCCACTTT
CASRIGTGASPLHF
>.|TRBV27|TRBJ1-1|TRBD1
TGTGCCAGCAGCTGGACAGGGGTGAACACTGAAGCTTTCTTT
CASSWTGVNTEAFF
>once|TRBV18|TRBJ2-3|.
TGTGCCAGCTCACCACTGGCAGGGGCCACAGATACGCAGTATTTT
CASSPLAGATDTQYF
>.|TRBV5-1|TRBJ1-2|.
TGCGCCAGCAGCTTGAGTCGCTCGGAAGGAGGTATCTATGGCTACACCTTC
CASSLSRSEGGIYGYTF
>.|TRBV14|TRBJ1-5|.
TGTGCCAGCAGCCAAGGGCCGAATCAGCCCCAGCATTTT
CASSQGPNQPQHF
>.|TRBV10-1|TRBJ2-3|TRBD2
TGCGCCAGCAGCGGAGCGGGGGGGCCAGATACGCAGTATTTT
CASSGAGGPDTQYF
>.|TRBV19|TRBJ1-5|.
TGTGCCAGTACTAGAAGGGAAGGGCGGGATCAGCCCCAGCATTTT
CASTRREGRDQPQHF
>.|TRBV4-3|TRBJ2-2|.
TGCGCCAGCAGCCAATCGACAGTCCTTAAGGCGAACACCGGGGAGCTGTTTTTT
CASSQSTVLKANTGELFF
>once|TRBV11-3|TRBJ2-7|TRBD2
TGTGCCAGCAGCTTCGCTAGCGGGGACTACGAGCAGTACTTC
CASSFASGDYEQYF
>.|TRBV6-1|TRBJ2-3|.
TGTGCCAGCGCCGGAGCGATCACAGATACGCAGTATTTT
CASAGAITDTQYF
>.|TRBV10-1|TRBJ2-1|TRBD2
TGCGCCAGCAGAGCGGGGCCCTACAATGAGCAGTTCTTC
CASRAGPYNEQFF
>few|TRBV5-5|TRBJ2-1|TRBD2
TGTGCCAGCAGCCGACTAGCGGGAGGGAGGGACAATGAGCAGTTCTTC
CASSRLAGGRDNEQFF
>.|TRBV11-3|TRBJ2-3|TRBD2
TGTGCCAGCAGTCAAGGACTAGCGGGAGGTGATACGCAGTATTTT
CASSQGLAGGDTQYF
>.|TRBV6-5|TRBJ2-7|.
TGTGCCAGCAGTTACGGGGGGTTGCCATACGAGCAGTACTTC
CASSYGGLPYEQYF
>few|TRBV7-9|TRBJ2-5|TRBD2
TGTGCCACCCAAGCGGGGCAAAAAGAGACCCAGTACTTC
CATQAGQKETQYF
>.|TRBV7-8|TRBJ1-4|.
TGTGCCAGCAGCTTGGGGGCCGTTAATGAAAAACTGTTTTTT
CASSLGAVNEKLFF
>.|TRBV6-1|TRBJ2-1|TRBD1
TGTGCCGGAATGACAGGGGATACATTCAATGAGCAGTTCTTC
CAGMTGDTFNEQFF
>.|TRBV19|TRBJ2-3|.
TGTGCCAGTAGACTGACAGGCACAGATACGCAGTATTTT
CASRLTGTDTQYF
>.|TRBV4-1|TRBJ1-3|.
TGCGCCAGCAGCCAAGGGGGTTACGGGGTCGGAAACACCATATATTTT
CASSQGGYGVGNTIYF
>.|TRBV28|TRBJ2-7|TRBD2
TGTGCCAGCTGCCGGACTAGCGGGTCCTACGAGCAGTACTTC
CASCRTSGSYEQYF
>.|TRBV5-1|TRBJ1-2|TRBD1
TGCGCCAGCAGCCTAGGACAGGCCTCGGATGGCTACACCTTC
CASSLGQASDGYTF
>.|TRBV11-3|TRBJ2-2|.
TGTGCCAGCAGCTCCCCCACTAGACCCGGGGAGCTGTTTTTT
CASSSPTRPGELFF
>.|TRBV19|TRBJ2-7|.
TGTGCCAGTAGTATAGCCGCAACGCGGGCGTCCTACGAGCAGTACTTC
CASSIAATRASYEQYF
>few|TRBV6-5|TRBJ2-1|TRBD2
TGTGCCAGCAGTTCTGGACTAGCAGAGCAGTTCTTC
CASSSGLAEQFF